These T cell receptor beta chains were read from a single sample in a study of shared clonotypes between healthy human individuals. Generated by immunoSEQ multiplex PCR, the TCRdb table keeps only in-frame clones and is missing some. The repertoire holds about 1,900,000 clones, with around 96% as singletons. Sequencing input: naive CD8+ T cells sorted from blood. Receptors were obtained from a man aged 18 to 29 in good health. The CDR3 runs from the conserved cysteine through the conserved F or W. The D gene is left open where the match is weak. For some rows the clone size is stated as once, few or many, or as a class when expanded; others skip it.

TGCAGCGTTGGTGGGGGGATCTCCTACAATGAGCAGTTCTTC CSVGGGISYNEQFF TRBJ2-1 TRBV29-1 NA NA
TGTGCCAGCAGCAGTCAGATCTCCTACGAGCAGTACTTC CASSSQISYEQYF TRBJ2-7 TRBV7-2 NA NA
TGTGCCAGCAGCGATCAACAGGGAGGGGAGCAGTACTTC CASSDQQGGEQYF TRBJ2-7 TRBV7-8 NA NA
TGTGCCAGCAGTTTTTCGGGAATGATAAATCAGCCCCAGCATTTT CASSFSGMINQPQHF TRBJ1-5 TRBV28 NA NA
TGTGCCAGCCATGCGGTGGACTCCTACGAGCAGTACTTC CASHAVDSYEQYF TRBJ2-7 TRBV25-1 NA NA
TGTGCCAGCAGCGTAGGAGGGGCCCACTACGAGCAGTACTTC CASSVGGAHYEQYF TRBJ2-7 TRBV9 NA NA
TGTGCCAGCAGCGTAGCGGGGACAGCCTACGAGCAGTACTTC CASSVAGTAYEQYF TRBJ2-7 TRBV9 TRBD1 NA
TGTGCCACTTCAGCGGGAGCCCGCTCCTACGAGCAGTACTTC CATSAGARSYEQYF TRBJ2-7 TRBV19 TRBD2 NA
TGTGCCAGCAGGGGGACTCATGAGCAGTTCTTC CASRGTHEQFF TRBJ2-1 TRBV27 NA NA
TGCAGCGTTGTTCATAACGGAGCTTTCTTT CSVVHNGAFF TRBJ1-1 TRBV29-1 NA NA
TGCGCCAGCAGCCAAGATAATGCAGGCCGAGGCTACGAGCAGTACTTC CASSQDNAGRGYEQYF TRBJ2-7 TRBV4-1 NA NA
TGTGCCAGCAGCGGATTAACTAGCGGGACCCACCCCTACGAGCAGTACTTC CASSGLTSGTHPYEQYF TRBJ2-7 TRBV7-9 TRBD2 NA
TGTGCCAGTACGGGACAGGGATTGGGCACTGAAGCTTTCTTT CASTGQGLGTEAFF TRBJ1-1 TRBV19 TRBD1 NA
TGTGCCAGCAGCCGACTAGCGGGGGCGAGCTCCTACGAGCAGTACTTC CASSRLAGASSYEQYF TRBJ2-7 TRBV7-9 TRBD2 NA
TGTGCCTGGAGTGTAATGGGAAACACTGAAGCTTTCTTT CAWSVMGNTEAFF TRBJ1-1 TRBV30 NA few
TGCGCCAGCAGTCTCGGGGGGGCTGGCGGGGAGCTGTTTTTT CASSLGGAGGELFF TRBJ2-2 TRBV4-1 TRBD2 NA
TGTGCCAGCAGCGTAGACGGTTATAATTCACCCCTCCACTTT CASSVDGYNSPLHF TRBJ1-6 TRBV9 NA NA
TGTGCCAGCAGCTTAAGTCGGGACAGGGCCTACGAGCAGTACTTC CASSLSRDRAYEQYF TRBJ2-7 TRBV7-9 TRBD1 NA
TGTGCCAGCAGTGAAGCGTGGCAGGAGGACTGGTACTATGGCTACACCTTC CASSEAWQEDWYYGYTF TRBJ1-2 TRBV6-1 NA once
TGTGCCAGCAGCGTGGGGACAGGGGAGGATACGCAGTATTTT CASSVGTGEDTQYF TRBJ2-3 TRBV9 TRBD1 NA
TGTGCCAGCATTAGCCGGGACTTGGGGCCCTACGAGCAGTACTTC CASISRDLGPYEQYF TRBJ2-7 TRBV6-1 NA NA
TGTGCCAGCAGCTTAGGCGGTGGGGAGCTGTTTTTT CASSLGGGELFF TRBJ2-2 TRBV13 NA NA
TGTGCCAGCACCTCCCGGCAGGGTGTTATCAATGGCTACACCTTC CASTSRQGVINGYTF TRBJ1-2 TRBV6-5 NA NA
TGTGCCCTAACCGCTCTCGGGCTGGGCTACGAGCAGTACTTC CALTALGLGYEQYF TRBJ2-7 TRBV7-9 NA NA
TGTGCCAGCTCGCCTGGGACTAGCGGGGGCTCGGAGACCCAGTACTTC CASSPGTSGGSETQYF TRBJ2-5 TRBV18 TRBD2 NA
TGTGCCAGCAGCGTCGGACCCTTACAAGAGACCCAGTACTTC CASSVGPLQETQYF TRBJ2-5 TRBV9 NA once
TGTGCCAGTAGAGGGACACCCTACGAGCAGTACTTC CASRGTPYEQYF TRBJ2-7 TRBV19 NA NA
TGTGCCAGCAGCCCTTCCTTTTTGAGCTCCTACAATGAGCAGTTCTTC CASSPSFLSSYNEQFF TRBJ2-1 TRBV7-3 NA once
TGCGCCAGCAGCCAAGTTGGTACTGGAAACACCATATATTTT CASSQVGTGNTIYF TRBJ1-3 TRBV4-1 NA once
TGTGCCAGCAGCTTATCCGGGACAGGGATCTTCAATCAGCCCCAGCATTTT CASSLSGTGIFNQPQHF TRBJ1-5 TRBV7-8 TRBD1 NA
TGTGCCAGCAGCGTAGACCAGGACTACGAGCAGTACTTC CASSVDQDYEQYF TRBJ2-7 TRBV9 NA NA
TGTGCCAGTAGTATTAACCCATGGAACACTGAAGCTTTCTTT CASSINPWNTEAFF TRBJ1-1 TRBV19 NA NA
TGTGCCAGCAGTTACGAGCAGGGTGACTATGGCTACACCTTC CASSYEQGDYGYTF TRBJ1-2 TRBV6-5 NA NA
TGTGCCAGCAGTTACCCGGGACAGGGGGGGGTTGAAGCTTTCTTT CASSYPGQGGVEAFF TRBJ1-1 TRBV6-5 TRBD1 NA
TGTGCCAGCAGCTTGCTGTCAGAAGAGACCCAGTACTTC CASSLLSEETQYF TRBJ2-5 TRBV5-4 NA NA
TGTGCCAGCACCCAAGACTTTTACGGGGGGACCACAGATACGCAGTATTTT CASTQDFYGGTTDTQYF TRBJ2-3 TRBV7-2 TRBD2 NA
TGTGCCAGTCGGACTCCCCAAGAGGCAGTCTATCAGCCCCAGCATTTT CASRTPQEAVYQPQHF TRBJ1-5 TRBV19 NA NA